This T cell receptor beta chain stems from a study of T cell responses to AZD1222 COVID-19 vaccine. Libraries were prepared by immunoSEQ multiplex PCR; TCRdb keeps only in-frame clonotypes and omits some of them. In the table there are 65,000 to 95,000 clones, roughly 85% of which are singletons. With 0 bases removed from V and 9 bases from J, the gap between germline ends came to 6 bases. Per the germline V gene, CDR1 is ENHRY and CDR2 is SYGVKD. The length of the CDR3 is 12 residues. The rearrangement links TRBV10-3 to TRBJ1-3; D not resolved. The material sequenced was peripheral blood, taken 28 days after the second AZD1222 dose. The TCR was taken from an adult who received the AZD1222 COVID-19 vaccine. In nucleotides, the CDR3 is TGTGCCATCAGTGAGTCCGGCGGCACCATATATTTT. Translation gives CAISESGGTIYF.